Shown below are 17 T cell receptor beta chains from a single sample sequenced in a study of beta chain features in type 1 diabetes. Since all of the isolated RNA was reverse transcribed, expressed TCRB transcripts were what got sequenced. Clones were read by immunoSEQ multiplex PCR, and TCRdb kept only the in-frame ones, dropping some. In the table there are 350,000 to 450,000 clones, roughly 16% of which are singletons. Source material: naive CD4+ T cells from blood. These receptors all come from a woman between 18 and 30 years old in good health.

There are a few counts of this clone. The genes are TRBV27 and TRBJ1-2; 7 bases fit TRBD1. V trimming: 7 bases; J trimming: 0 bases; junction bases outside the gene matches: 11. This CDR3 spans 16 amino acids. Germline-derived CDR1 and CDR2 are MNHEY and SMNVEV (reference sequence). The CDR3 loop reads CASTDRTGSANYGYTF. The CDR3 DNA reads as TGTGCCAGCACCGACCGGACAGGATCAGCTAACTATGGCTACACCTTC.

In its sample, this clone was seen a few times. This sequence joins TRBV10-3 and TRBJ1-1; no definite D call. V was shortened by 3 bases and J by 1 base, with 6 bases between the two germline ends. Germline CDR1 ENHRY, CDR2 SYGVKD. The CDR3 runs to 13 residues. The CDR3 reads CAISDQANTEAFF. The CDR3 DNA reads TGTGCCATCAGTGATCAGGCGAACACTGAAGCTTTCTTT.

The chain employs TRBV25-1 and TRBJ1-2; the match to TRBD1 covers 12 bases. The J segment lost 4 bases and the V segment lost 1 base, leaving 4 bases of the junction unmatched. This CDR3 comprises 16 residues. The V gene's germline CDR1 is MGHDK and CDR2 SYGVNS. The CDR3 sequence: CASSESGTGGVYGYTF. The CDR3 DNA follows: TGTGCCAGCAGTGAATCCGGGACAGGGGGCGTCTATGGCTACACCTTC.

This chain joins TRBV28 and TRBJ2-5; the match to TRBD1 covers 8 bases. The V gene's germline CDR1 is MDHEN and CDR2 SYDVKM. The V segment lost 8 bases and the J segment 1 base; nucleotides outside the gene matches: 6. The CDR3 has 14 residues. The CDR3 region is CASAGQAFQETQYF. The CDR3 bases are TGTGCCAGCGCGGGACAGGCCTTCCAAGAGACCCAGTACTTC.

CDR3 bases: TGTGCCAGCAGGCGACAGGGTAGTGGCGAGACCCAGTACTTC. This encodes CASRRQGSGETQYF. The chain combines TRBV28 with TRBJ2-5; 7 positions match TRBD1. The CDR3 is made up of 14 amino acids. The J segment lost 5 bases and the V segment lost 6 bases, leaving 9 bases of the junction unmatched. Germline V gene sequence: CDR1 MDHEN, CDR2 SYDVKM.

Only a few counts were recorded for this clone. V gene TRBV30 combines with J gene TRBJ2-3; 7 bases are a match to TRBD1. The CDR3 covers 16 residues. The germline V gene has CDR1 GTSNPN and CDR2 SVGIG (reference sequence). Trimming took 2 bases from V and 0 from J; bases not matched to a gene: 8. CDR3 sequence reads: CAWSHNRGLSTDTQYF. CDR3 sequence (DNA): TGTGCCTGGAGTCATAACAGGGGATTAAGCACAGATACGCAGTATTTT.

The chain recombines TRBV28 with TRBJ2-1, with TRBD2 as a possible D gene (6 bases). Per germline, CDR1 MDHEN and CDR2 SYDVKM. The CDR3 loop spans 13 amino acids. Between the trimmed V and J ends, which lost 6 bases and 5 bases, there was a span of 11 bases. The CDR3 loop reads CASRRGLNNEQFF. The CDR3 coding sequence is TGTGCCAGCAGGAGGGGACTTAACAATGAGCAGTTCTTC. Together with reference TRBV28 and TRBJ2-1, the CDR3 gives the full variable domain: DVKVTQSSRYLVKRTGEKVFLECVQDMDHENMFWYRQDPGLGLRLIYFSYDVKMKEKGDIPEGYSVSREKKERFSLILESASTNQTSMYLCASRRGLNNEQFFGPGTRLTVL.

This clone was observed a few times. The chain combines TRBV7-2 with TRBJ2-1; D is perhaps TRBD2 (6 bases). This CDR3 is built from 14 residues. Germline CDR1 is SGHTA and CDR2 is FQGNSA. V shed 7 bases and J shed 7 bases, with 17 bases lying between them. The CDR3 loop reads CASILLGGRNEQFF. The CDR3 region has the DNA TGTGCCAGCATTTTACTAGGAGGGAGGAATGAGCAGTTCTTC.

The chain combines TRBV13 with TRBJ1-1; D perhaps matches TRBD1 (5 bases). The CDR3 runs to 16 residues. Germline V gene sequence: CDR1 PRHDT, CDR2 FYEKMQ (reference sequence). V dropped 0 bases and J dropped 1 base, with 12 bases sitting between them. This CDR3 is CASSLGAGFGNTEAFF. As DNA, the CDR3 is TGTGCCAGCAGCTTAGGCGCAGGGTTTGGGAACACTGAAGCTTTCTTT.

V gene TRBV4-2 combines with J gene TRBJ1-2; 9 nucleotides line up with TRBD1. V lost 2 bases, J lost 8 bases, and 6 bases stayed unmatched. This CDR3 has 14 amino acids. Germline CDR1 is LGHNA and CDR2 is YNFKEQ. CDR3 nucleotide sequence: TGTGCCAGCAGCCAATTGACAGGGGGGGGCGGCTACACCTTC. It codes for CASSQLTGGGGYTF.

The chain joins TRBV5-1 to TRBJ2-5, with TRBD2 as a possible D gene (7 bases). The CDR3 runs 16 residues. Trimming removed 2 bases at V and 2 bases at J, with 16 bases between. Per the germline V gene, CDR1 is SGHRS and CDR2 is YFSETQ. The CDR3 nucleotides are TGCGCCAGCAGCTTTCAACAGGGAGGGACTCAAGAGACCCAGTACTTC. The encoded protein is CASSFQQGGTQETQYF. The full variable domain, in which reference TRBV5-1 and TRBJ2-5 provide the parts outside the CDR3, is KAGVTQTPRYLIKTRGQQVTLSCSPISGHRSVSWYQQTPGQGLQFLFEYFSETQRNKGNFPGRFSGRQFSNSRSEMNVSTLELGDSALYLCASSFQQGGTQETQYFGPGTRLLVL.

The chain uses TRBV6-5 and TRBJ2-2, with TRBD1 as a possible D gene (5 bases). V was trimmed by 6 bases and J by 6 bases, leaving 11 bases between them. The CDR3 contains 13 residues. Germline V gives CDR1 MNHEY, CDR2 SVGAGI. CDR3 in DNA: TGTGCCAGCAGAACAGGAATTGCCGGGGAGCTGTTTTTT. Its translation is CASRTGIAGELFF.

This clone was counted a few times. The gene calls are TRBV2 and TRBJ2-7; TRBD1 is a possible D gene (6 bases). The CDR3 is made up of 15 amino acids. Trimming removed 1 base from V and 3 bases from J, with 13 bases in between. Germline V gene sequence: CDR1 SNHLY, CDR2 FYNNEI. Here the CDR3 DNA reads TGTGCCAGCAGTGAAGGGCAGGGGAGAATCTACGAGCAGTACTTC. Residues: CASSEGQGRIYEQYF.

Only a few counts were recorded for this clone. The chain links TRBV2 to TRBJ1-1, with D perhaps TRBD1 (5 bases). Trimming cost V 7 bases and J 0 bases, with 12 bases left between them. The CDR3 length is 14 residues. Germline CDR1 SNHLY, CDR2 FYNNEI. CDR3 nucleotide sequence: TGTGCCAGCACCGAGACAGACGTGAACACTGAAGCTTTCTTT. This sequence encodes CASTETDVNTEAFF. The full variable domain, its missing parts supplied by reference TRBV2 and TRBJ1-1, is EPEVTQTPSHQVTQMGQEVILRCVPISNHLYFYWYRQILGQKVEFLVSFYNNEISEKSEIFDDQFSVERPDGSNFTLKIRSTKLEDSAMYFCASTETDVNTEAFFGQGTRLTVV.

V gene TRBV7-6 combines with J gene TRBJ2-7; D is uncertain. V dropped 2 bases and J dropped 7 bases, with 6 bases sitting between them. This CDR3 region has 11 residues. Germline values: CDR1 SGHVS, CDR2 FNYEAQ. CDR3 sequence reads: CASSLLREQYF. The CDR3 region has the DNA TGTGCCAGCAGCTTATTGAGAGAGCAGTACTTC.

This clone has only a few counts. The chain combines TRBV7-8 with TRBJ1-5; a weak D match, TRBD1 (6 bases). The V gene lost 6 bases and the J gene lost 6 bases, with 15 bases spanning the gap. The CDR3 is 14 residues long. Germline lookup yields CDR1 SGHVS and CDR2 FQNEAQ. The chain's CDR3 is CASSTAGQTQPQHF. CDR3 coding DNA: TGTGCCAGCAGTACGGCCGGACAGACTCAGCCCCAGCATTTT. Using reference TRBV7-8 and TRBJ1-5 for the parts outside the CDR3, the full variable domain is GAGVSQSPRYKVAKRGQDVALRCDPISGHVSLFWYQQALGQGPEFLTYFQNEAQLDKSGLPSDRFFAERPEGSVSTLKIQRTQQEDSAVYLCASSTAGQTQPQHFGDGTRLSIL.

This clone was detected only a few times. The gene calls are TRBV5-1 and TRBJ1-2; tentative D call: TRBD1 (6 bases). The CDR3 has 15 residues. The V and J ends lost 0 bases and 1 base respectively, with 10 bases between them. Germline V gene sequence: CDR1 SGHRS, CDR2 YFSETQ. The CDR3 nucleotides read TGCGCCAGCAGCTTGGGTGCAGGGGTTAACTATGGCTACACCTTC. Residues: CASSLGAGVNYGYTF.